This T cell receptor (beta chain) was recorded in a study of cytomegalovirus exposure and HLA in healthy donors. V was clipped by 6 bases and J by 3 bases, with 11 bases between them. The CDR3 is made up of 14 amino acids. Per germline, CDR1 MGHDK and CDR2 SYGVNS. Profiled with immunoSEQ multiplex PCR; TCRdb holds only in-frame clones, not every one. Of 80,000 to 95,000 clones listed, roughly 96% were seen once; the top ten hold roughly 1.3%. This sequence was found in a woman younger than 30 in good health and CMV-seronegative. Sequencing was done on a sample of PBMCs. The chain uses TRBV25-1 and TRBJ1-4, with a possible D match to TRBD1 (5 bases). The CDR3 sequence: CASRGAGSNEKLFF. In DNA form, the CDR3 reads TGTGCCAGCAGAGGGGCAGGGTCTAATGAAAAACTGTTTTTT. Drawing the rest from reference TRBV25-1 and TRBJ1-4, the complete variable domain is EADIYQTPRYLVIGTGKKITLECSQTMGHDKMYWYQQDPGMELHLIHYSYGVNSTEKGDLSSESTVSRIRTEHFPLTLESARPSHTSQYLCASRGAGSNEKLFFGSGTQLSVL.